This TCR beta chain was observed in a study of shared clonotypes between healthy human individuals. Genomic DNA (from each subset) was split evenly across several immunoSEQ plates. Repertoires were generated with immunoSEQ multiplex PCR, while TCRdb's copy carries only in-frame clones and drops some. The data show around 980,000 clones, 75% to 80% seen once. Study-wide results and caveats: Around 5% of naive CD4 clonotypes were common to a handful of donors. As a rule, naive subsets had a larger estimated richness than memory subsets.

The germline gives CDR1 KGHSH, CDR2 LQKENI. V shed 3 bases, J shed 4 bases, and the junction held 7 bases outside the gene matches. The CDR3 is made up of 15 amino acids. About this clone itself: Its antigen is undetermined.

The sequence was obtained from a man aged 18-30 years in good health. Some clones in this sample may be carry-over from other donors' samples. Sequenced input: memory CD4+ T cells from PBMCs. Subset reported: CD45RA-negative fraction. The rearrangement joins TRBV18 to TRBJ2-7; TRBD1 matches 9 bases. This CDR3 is CASSPRGTGHYEQYF. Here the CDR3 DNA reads TGTGCCAGCTCACCTAGGGGGACAGGGCATTACGAGCAGTACTTC. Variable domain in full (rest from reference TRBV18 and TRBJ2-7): NAGVMQNPRHLVRRRGQEARLRCSPMKGHSHVYWYRQLPEEGLKFMVYLQKENIIDESGMPKERFSAEFPKEGPSILRIQQVVRGDSAAYFCASSPRGTGHYEQYFGPGTRLTVT.